This T cell receptor beta chain was sequenced in a study of fetal regulatory T cell absence and autoimmunity. Regarding the study as a whole: Pancreas and cord blood did not differ much in TRB family usage. Antigen-driven pancreatic autoimmunity before birth in IPEX was inferred from oligoclonal enrichment.

Some clones are missing from TCRdb's copy, which holds only in-frame ones; the method was immunoSEQ multiplex PCR. The sample has approximately 49,000 clones; 70% to 85% are singletons. Germline V gives CDR1 MNHNY, CDR2 SVGAGI (reference sequence). Trimming took off 4 bases at V and 3 bases at J, with 10 bases between the two ends. The CDR3 runs 14 residues. With regard to this clone: The antigen remains undetermined.

The sample taken for sequencing was cord blood. This chain connects TRBV6-6 to TRBJ2-1; D may be TRBD2 (7 bases). The sequence came from a newborn boy with IPEX syndrome. CDR3 sequence: CASSWGGHYNEQFF. CDR3 in DNA: TGTGCCAGCAGTTGGGGGGGCCACTACAATGAGCAGTTCTTC.